These 13 T cell receptor beta chains originate from one sample sequenced in a study of OX40 agonist ivuxolimab in advanced cancers. Clones were sequenced by immunoSEQ multiplex PCR, and TCRdb holds only the in-frame ones, with some missing. The data show tens of thousands of clones, approximately 85% seen once. The starting material was CD4+ or CD8+ T cells sorted from blood, obtained in a trial of the OX40 agonist ivuxolimab. The source of these receptors is an adult with an advanced solid tumor such as melanoma, head and neck, liver or kidney cancer.

The chain links TRBV18 to TRBJ2-3; 8 bases align to TRBD2. CDR1 and CDR2 (germline): KGHSH, LQKENI. After removal of 4 bases from V and 4 bases from J, the junction contained 10 bases not matched to a gene. CDR3 length: 16 amino acids. For the CDR3, the DNA is TGTGCCAGCTCACAGCTCGGGGGGGCATCAGCAGATACGCAGTATTTT. Protein sequence: CASSQLGGASADTQYF. The full variable domain, completed using reference TRBV18 and TRBJ2-3, is NAGVMQNPRHLVRRRGQEARLRCSPMKGHSHVYWYRQLPEEGLKFMVYLQKENIIDESGMPKERFSAEFPKEGPSILRIQQVVRGDSAAYFCASSQLGGASADTQYFGPGTRLTVL.

This chain connects TRBV7-2 to TRBJ1-1; D remains unclear. The V and J ends lost 6 bases and 8 bases respectively, with 10 bases between them. Germline V gene lookup returns CDR1 SGHTA and CDR2 FQGNSA. This CDR3 comprises 11 residues. The CDR3 is CASSFHSEAFF. The DNA of the CDR3 is TGTGCCAGCAGTTTCCACAGCGAAGCTTTCTTT.

The DNA for the CDR3 is TGTGCCAGCAGTGCCCTCCCCCCCCGCGGGACGGTGGAGACCCAGTACTTC. Amino acids: CASSALPPRGTVETQYF. V and J are TRBV2 and TRBJ2-5, with D possibly being TRBD2 (6 bases). This CDR3 is 17 amino acids long. Germline assignment: CDR1 SNHLY and CDR2 FYNNEI. V shed 4 bases and J shed 5 bases, with 23 bases lying between them.

The V call is TRBV11-1, the J call TRBJ2-4; TRBD2 might be the D (5 bases). CDR3 size: 15 residues. Trimming shortened V by 3 bases and J by 5 bases, and 14 bases separated the two germline ends. The germline gives CDR1 SGHAT, CDR2 FQDESV (reference sequence). CDR3 sequence: CASSFSDRRENIQYF. The CDR3 nucleotides read TGTGCCAGCAGCTTTTCCGATCGGCGGGAAAACATTCAGTACTTC.

The gene calls are TRBV10-3 and TRBJ1-1; TRBD1 matches 9 bases. J lost 4 bases, V lost 6 bases, and 9 bases had no gene match. The length of the CDR3 is 15 residues. Per germline, CDR1 ENHRY and CDR2 SYGVKD. CDR3 in DNA: TGTGCCATCAGGCCGGGACAGGGAGATTTCACTGAAGCTTTCTTT. This translates into CAIRPGQGDFTEAFF.

The chain joins TRBV10-3 to TRBJ1-5; D ambiguous. The germline V gene encodes CDR1 ENHRY and CDR2 SYGVKD. The CDR3 spans 18 residues. The ends were cut back, 3 bases at V and 2 bases at J, with 20 bases in the middle. The CDR3 loop reads CAISEGGGVGEGNQPQHF. In nucleotides, the CDR3 is TGTGCCATCAGTGAAGGAGGAGGAGTGGGTGAGGGCAATCAGCCCCAGCATTTT.

J is TRBJ2-2 and V is TRBV7-3; D assignment may be TRBD1 or TRBD2 (5 bases each). Germline-derived CDR1 and CDR2 are SGHTA and FQGTGA. The CDR3 consists of 14 residues. Trimming took off 5 bases at V and 9 bases at J, with 16 bases between the two ends. The CDR3 region is CASSERGGWRELFF. The CDR3 DNA follows: TGTGCCAGCAGCGAACGTGGGGGTTGGAGGGAGCTGTTTTTT.

This chain uses TRBV6-4 with TRBJ1-5; 7 nucleotides match TRBD1. Per germline, CDR1 MRHNA and CDR2 SNTAGT. The V gene end was trimmed by 6 bases and the J gene end by 2 bases; junction bases not matched to a gene: 7. The CDR3 is 15 residues long. CDR3 region: CASRANRGGNQPQHF. The CDR3 nucleotides are TGTGCCAGCAGAGCGAACAGGGGAGGCAATCAGCCCCAGCATTTT.

This CDR3 is CASSVVASYNEQFF. The CDR3 nucleotides read TGTGCCAGCAGTGTTGTAGCCTCCTACAATGAGCAGTTCTTC. V gene TRBV2 combines with J gene TRBJ2-1, with unresolved D. The CDR3 is 14 amino acids. V lost 4 bases and J lost 0, with 7 bases in between. In germline, CDR1 is SNHLY, CDR2 FYNNEI.

V is TRBV5-4 and J is TRBJ2-5; TRBD2 matches at 8 bases. Germline V CDR1 and CDR2: SGHNT, YYREEE (reference sequence). There are 14 residues in the CDR3. With 4 bases clipped from V and 3 bases from J, the junction kept 5 bases outside the gene matches. CDR3 residues: CASSAREGKETQYF. In nucleotides, the CDR3 is TGTGCCAGCAGCGCTCGGGAGGGGAAAGAGACCCAGTACTTC.

There are a few counts of this clone. The rearrangement uses TRBV7-2 and TRBJ2-4; perhaps TRBD2 as D (5 bases). This CDR3 region has 16 residues. CDR1 is SGHTA, CDR2 FQGNSA, per germline. Trimming removed 0 bases from V and 5 bases from J, with 14 bases in between. In DNA, the CDR3 is TGTGCCAGCAGCTTAGCGGGCGAGGGAAGCCAAAACATTCAGTACTTC. This encodes CASSLAGEGSQNIQYF.

This chain connects TRBV5-6 to TRBJ2-5, with 7 nucleotides matching TRBD1. V lost 2 bases, J lost 5 bases, and 18 bases stayed unmatched. In germline, CDR1 is SGHDT, CDR2 YYEEEE. The CDR3 loop spans 18 amino acids. This chain's CDR3 is CASSLRRTGPKQWETQYF. The CDR3 DNA reads TGTGCCAGCAGCTTAAGGAGGACAGGACCCAAACAGTGGGAGACCCAGTACTTC.

The chain has TRBV7-3 and TRBJ2-2, with 8 positions matching TRBD1. V dropped 5 bases and J dropped 4; count of bases not matched to a gene: 6. CDR3 length: 15 residues. Per germline, CDR1 SGHTA and CDR2 FQGTGA. The CDR3 DNA reads TGTGCCAGCAGCCCAGGGGGCGCGGGCACCGGGGAGCTGTTTTTT. Amino acids: CASSPGGAGTGELFF.